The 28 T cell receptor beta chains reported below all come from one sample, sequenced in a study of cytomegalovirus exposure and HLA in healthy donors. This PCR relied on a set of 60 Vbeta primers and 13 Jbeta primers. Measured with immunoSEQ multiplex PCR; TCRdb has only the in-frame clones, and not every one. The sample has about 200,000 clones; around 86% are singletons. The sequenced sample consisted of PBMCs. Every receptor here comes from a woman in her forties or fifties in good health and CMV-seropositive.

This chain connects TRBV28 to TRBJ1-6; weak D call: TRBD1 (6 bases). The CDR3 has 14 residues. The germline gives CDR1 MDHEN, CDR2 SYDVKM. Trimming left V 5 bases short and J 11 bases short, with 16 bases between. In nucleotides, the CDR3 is TGTGCCAGCAGTCACGGACAGTCGGTTCCACCCCTCCACTTT. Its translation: CASSHGQSVPPLHF.

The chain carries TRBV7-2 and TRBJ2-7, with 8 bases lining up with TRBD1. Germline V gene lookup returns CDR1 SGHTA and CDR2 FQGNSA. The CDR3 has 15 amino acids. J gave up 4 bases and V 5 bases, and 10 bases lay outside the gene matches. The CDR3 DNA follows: TGTGCCAGCAGCCCCAGGACAGGGCAAACGTACGAGCAGTACTTC. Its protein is CASSPRTGQTYEQYF.

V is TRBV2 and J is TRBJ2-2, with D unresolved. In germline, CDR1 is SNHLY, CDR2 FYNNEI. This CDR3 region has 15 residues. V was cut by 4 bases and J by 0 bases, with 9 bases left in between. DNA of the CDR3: TGTGCCAGCAGTGGCCGGGTTACGAACACCGGGGAGCTGTTTTTT. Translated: CASSGRVTNTGELFF.

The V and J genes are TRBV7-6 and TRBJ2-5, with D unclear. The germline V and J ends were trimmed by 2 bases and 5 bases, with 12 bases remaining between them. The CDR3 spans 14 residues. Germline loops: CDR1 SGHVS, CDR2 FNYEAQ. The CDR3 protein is CASSLLVYGETQYF. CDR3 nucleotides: TGTGCCAGCAGCTTATTGGTATACGGGGAGACCCAGTACTTC.

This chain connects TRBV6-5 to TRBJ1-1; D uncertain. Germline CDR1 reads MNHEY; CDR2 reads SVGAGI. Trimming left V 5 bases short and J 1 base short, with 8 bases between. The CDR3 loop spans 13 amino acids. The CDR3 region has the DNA TGTGCCAGCAGTCGCGGAGAGAACACTGAAGCTTTCTTT. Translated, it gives CASSRGENTEAFF.

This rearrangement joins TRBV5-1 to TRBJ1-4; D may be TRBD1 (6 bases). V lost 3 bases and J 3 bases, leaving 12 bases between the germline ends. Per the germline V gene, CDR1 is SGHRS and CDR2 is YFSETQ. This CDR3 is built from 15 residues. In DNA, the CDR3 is TGCGCCAGCAGCTCCTCCGGGACATCTAATGAAAAACTGTTTTTT. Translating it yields CASSSSGTSNEKLFF.

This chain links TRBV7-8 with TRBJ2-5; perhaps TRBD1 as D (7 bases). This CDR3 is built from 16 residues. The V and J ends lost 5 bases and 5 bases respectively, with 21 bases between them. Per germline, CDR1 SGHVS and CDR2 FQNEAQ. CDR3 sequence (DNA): TGTGCCAGCAGCCCCCGGGCCGCGACAGGGAGGGAGACCCAGTACTTC. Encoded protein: CASSPRAATGRETQYF.

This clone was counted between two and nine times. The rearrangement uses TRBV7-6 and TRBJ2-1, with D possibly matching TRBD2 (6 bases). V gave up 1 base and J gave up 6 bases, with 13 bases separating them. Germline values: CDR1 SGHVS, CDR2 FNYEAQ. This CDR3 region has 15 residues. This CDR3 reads CASSLVGGGFNEQFF. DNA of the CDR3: TGTGCCAGCAGCTTAGTGGGGGGAGGCTTCAATGAGCAGTTCTTC.

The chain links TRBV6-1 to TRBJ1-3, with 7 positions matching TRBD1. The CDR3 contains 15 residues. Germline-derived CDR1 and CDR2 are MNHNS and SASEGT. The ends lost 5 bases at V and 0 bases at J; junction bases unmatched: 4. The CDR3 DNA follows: TGTGCCAGCAGTCTGGGACAGTCCTCTGGAAACACCATATATTTT. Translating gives CASSLGQSSGNTIYF.

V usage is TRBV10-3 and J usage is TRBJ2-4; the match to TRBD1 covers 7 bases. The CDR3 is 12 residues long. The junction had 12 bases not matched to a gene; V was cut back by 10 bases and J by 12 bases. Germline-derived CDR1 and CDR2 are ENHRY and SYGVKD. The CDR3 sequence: CATRDRLDSQYF. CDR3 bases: TGTGCCACCCGGGACAGATTGGACAGTCAGTACTTC.

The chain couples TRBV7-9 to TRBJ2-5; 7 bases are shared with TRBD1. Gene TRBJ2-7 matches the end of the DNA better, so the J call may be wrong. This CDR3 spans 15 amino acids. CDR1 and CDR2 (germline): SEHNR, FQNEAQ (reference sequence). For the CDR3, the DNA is TGTGCCAGCAGCTTAGAGGGGGCATCATTTTACGAGCAGTACTTC. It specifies CASSLEGASFYEQYF.

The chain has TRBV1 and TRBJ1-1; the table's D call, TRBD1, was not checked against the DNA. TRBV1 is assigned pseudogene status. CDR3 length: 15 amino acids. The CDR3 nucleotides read TGCACCAGCAGCCAAGAAACCCCAGGGGGAACTGAAGCTTTCTTT. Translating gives CTSSQETPGGTEAFF.

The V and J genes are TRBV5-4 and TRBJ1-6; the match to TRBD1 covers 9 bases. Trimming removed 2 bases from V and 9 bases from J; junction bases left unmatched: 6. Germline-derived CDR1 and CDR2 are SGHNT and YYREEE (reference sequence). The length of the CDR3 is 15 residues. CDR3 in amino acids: CASSFGTGRGSPLHF. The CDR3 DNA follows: TGTGCCAGCAGCTTCGGGACAGGGAGGGGTTCACCCCTCCACTTT.

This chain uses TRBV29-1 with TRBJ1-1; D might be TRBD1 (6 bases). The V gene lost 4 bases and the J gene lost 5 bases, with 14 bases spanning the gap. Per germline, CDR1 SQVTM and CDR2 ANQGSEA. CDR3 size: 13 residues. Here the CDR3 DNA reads TGCAGCGTTGGGGCAGGGGCTGGGACTGAAGCTTTCTTT. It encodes CSVGAGAGTEAFF.

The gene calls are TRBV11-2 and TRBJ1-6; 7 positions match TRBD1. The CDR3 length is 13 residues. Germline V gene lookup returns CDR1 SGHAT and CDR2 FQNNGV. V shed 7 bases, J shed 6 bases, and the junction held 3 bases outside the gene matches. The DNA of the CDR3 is TGTGCCAGCATGACAGGGACTAATTCACCCCTCCACTTT. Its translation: CASMTGTNSPLHF.

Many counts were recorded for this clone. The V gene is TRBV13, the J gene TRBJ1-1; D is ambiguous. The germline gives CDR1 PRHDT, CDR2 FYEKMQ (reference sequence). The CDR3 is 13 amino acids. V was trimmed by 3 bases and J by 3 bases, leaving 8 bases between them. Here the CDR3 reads CASSFTGDTEAFF. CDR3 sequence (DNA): TGTGCCAGCAGCTTCACCGGGGACACTGAAGCTTTCTTT. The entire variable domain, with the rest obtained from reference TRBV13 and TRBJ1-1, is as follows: AAGVIQSPRHLIKEKRETATLKCYPIPRHDTVYWYQQGPGQDPQFLISFYEKMQSDKGSIPDRFSAQQFSDYHSELNMSSLELGDSALYFCASSFTGDTEAFFGQGTRLTVV.

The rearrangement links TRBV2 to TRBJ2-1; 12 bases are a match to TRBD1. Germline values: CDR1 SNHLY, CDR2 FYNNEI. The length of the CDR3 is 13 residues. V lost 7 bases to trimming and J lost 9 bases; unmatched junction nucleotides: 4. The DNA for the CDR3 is TGTGCCAGCAAGGGACAGGGGGCTAGTGAGCAGTTCTTC. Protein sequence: CASKGQGASEQFF.

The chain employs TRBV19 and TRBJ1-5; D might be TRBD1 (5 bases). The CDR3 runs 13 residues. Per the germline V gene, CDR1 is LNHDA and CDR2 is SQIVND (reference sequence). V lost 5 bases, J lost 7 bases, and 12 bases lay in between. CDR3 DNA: TGTGCCAGTAGTGTCAGGGTCGGGCAGCCCCAGCATTTT. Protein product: CASSVRVGQPQHF.

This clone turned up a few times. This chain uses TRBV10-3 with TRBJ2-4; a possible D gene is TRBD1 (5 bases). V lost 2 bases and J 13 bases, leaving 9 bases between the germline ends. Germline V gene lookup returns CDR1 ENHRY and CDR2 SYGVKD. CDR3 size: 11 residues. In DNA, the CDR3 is TGTGCCATCAGTGAGGGACATGACCAGTACTTC. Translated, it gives CAISEGHDQYF.

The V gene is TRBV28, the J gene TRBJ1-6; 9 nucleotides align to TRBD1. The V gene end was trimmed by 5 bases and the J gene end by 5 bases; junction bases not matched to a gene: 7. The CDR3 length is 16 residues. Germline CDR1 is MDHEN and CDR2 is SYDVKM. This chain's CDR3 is CASSPDRGWNNSPLHF. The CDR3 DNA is TGTGCCAGCAGTCCGGACAGGGGTTGGAATAATTCACCCCTCCACTTT.

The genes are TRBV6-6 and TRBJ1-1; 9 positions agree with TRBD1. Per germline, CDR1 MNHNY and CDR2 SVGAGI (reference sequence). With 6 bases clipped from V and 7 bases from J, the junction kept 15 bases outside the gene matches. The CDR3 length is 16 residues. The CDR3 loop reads CASRIDLGQGRLEAFF. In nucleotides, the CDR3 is TGTGCCAGCAGAATAGACTTGGGACAGGGCAGACTTGAAGCTTTCTTT.

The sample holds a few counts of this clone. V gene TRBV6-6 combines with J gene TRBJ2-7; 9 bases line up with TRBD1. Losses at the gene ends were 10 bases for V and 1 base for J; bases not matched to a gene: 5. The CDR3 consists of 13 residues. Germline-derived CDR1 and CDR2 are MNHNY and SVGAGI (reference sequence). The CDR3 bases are TGTGCCACAAAGGGACAGGGATCCTACGAGCAGTACTTC. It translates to CATKGQGSYEQYF.

The CDR3 region is CASNHGAGTDTQYF. CDR3 bases: TGTGCCAGCAACCACGGCGCGGGCACAGATACGCAGTATTTT. This chain links TRBV27 with TRBJ2-3, with D unclear. Germline CDR1 reads MNHEY; CDR2 reads SMNVEV (reference sequence). The germline V and J ends were trimmed by 7 bases and 1 base, with 12 bases remaining between them. CDR3 size: 14 residues.

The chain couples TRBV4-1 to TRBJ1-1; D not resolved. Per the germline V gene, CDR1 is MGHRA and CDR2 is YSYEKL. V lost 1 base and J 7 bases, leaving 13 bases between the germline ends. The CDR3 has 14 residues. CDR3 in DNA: TGCGCCAGCAGCCAAGTTCGCACAGCCAGTGAAGCTTTCTTT. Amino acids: CASSQVRTASEAFF.

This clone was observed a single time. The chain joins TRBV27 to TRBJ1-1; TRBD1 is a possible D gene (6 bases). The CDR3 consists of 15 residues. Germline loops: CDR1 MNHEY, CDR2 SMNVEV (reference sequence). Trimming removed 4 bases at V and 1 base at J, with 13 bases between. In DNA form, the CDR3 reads TGTGCCAGCAGTTCGCGCCCCAGGGGGAACACTGAAGCTTTCTTT. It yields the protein CASSSRPRGNTEAFF.

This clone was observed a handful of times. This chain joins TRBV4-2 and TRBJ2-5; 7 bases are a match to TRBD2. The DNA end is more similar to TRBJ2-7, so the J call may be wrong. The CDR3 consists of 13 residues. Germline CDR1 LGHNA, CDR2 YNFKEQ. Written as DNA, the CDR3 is TGTGCCAGCAGCGTCCGGGAGGACTACGAGCAGTACTTC. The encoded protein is CASSVREDYEQYF.

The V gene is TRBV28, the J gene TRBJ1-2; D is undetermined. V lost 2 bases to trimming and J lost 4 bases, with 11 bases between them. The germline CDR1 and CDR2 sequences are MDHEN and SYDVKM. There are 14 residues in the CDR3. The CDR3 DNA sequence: TGTGCCAGCAGTTTAGTCCAGATTACCTATGGCTACACCTTC. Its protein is CASSLVQITYGYTF.

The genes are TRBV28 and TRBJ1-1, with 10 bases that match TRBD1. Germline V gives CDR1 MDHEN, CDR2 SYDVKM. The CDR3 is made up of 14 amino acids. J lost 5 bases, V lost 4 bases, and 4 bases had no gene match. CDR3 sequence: CASSSWTGGTEAFF. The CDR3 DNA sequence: TGTGCCAGCAGTTCTTGGACAGGGGGGACTGAAGCTTTCTTT.